This TCR beta chain was sequenced for a study of T cell responses to AZD1222 COVID-19 vaccine. Produced via immunoSEQ multiplex PCR; TCRdb's table is partial and in-frame only. The sample has approximately 160,000 clones, about nine tenths seen once. The CDR3 has 12 amino acids. The germline V gene has CDR1 SGDLS and CDR2 YYNGEE. V was cut by 7 bases and J by 6 bases, with 13 bases left in between. Here the sequenced sample was peripheral blood, taken on day 0 of AZD1222 vaccination. The sequence was collected from an adult in good health. The chain links TRBV9 to TRBJ1-2; a possible D gene is TRBD1 (5 bases). The CDR3 nucleotides read TGTGCCAGCGGGCGAGTGGGGGATGGCTACACCTTC. Its protein product is CASGRVGDGYTF. Supplemented by reference TRBV9 and TRBJ1-2, the full variable domain reads DSGVTQTPKHLITATGQRVTLRCSPRSGDLSVYWYQQSLDQGLQFLIQYYNGEERAKGNILERFSAQQFPDLHSELNLSSLELGDSALYFCASGRVGDGYTFGSGTRLTVV.